This passage covers 29 T cell receptor beta chains from one sample sequenced in a study of blood T cell repertoires in COVID-19. Repertoires were generated with immunoSEQ multiplex PCR, while TCRdb's copy carries only in-frame clones and drops some. Of 200,000 or so clones listed, 84% are singletons. The source material was PBMCs or T cells enriched from blood (not recorded which). The receptor set was obtained from a man between 40 and 49 years old who had recovered from COVID-19.

V gene TRBV7-9 combines with J gene TRBJ1-4, with 10 nucleotides matching TRBD1. The junction had 11 bases not matched to a gene; V was cut back by 8 bases and J by 8 bases. This CDR3 has 15 residues. Looked up from germline, CDR1 is SEHNR and CDR2 is FQNEAQ (reference sequence). CDR3 sequence reads: CASATGTGVGEKLFF. DNA for the CDR3: TGTGCCAGCGCGACCGGGACAGGGGTGGGGGAAAAACTGTTTTTT.

This clone was seen a handful of times. CDR3 protein: CASSIGVQPQHF. The DNA for the CDR3 is TGTGCCAGTAGTATAGGAGTCCAGCCCCAGCATTTT. The chain combines TRBV19 with TRBJ1-5; D gene ambiguous. CDR3 length equals 12 residues. Germline V gene sequence: CDR1 LNHDA, CDR2 SQIVND (reference sequence). V shed 1 base and J shed 7 bases, with 5 bases lying between them.

The chain has TRBV6-5 and TRBJ2-2, with a tentative D call TRBD2 (6 bases). V was pared by 7 bases and J by 0 bases, with 9 bases between. Germline CDR1 and CDR2: MNHEY and SVGAGI. CDR3 length: 14 amino acids. In DNA form, the CDR3 reads TGTGCCAGCACTCCGGGGGCGAACACCGGGGAGCTGTTTTTT. Translated: CASTPGANTGELFF.

The genes are TRBV5-1 and TRBJ2-7; tentatively, D is TRBD2 (6 bases). Germline V gene data show CDR1 as SGHRS and CDR2 as YFSETQ. The CDR3 is 14 residues long. The ends were cut back, 3 bases at V and 5 bases at J, with 15 bases in the middle. The CDR3 DNA reads TGCGCCAGCAGCTCATTGTCTAGCGACCACGAGCAGTACTTC. Protein product: CASSSLSSDHEQYF.

The rearrangement links TRBV27 to TRBJ2-3, with 9 nucleotides matching TRBD1. Losses at the gene ends were 6 bases for V and 0 bases for J; bases not matched to a gene: 7. The CDR3 is 16 amino acids. The germline gives CDR1 MNHEY, CDR2 SMNVEV (reference sequence). The DNA for the CDR3 is TGTGCCAGCAGCCGAGGGACAGGGTCTAGCACAGATACGCAGTATTTT. This translates into CASSRGTGSSTDTQYF.

This chain joins TRBV5-1 and TRBJ1-2; 9 bases agree with TRBD1. Germline V gives CDR1 SGHRS, CDR2 YFSETQ. CDR3 length: 15 residues. Trimming cost V 4 bases and J 8 bases; bases outside gene matches: 12. CDR3 sequence reads: CASSGNPQGAGGYTF. The CDR3 coding sequence is TGCGCCAGCAGCGGTAACCCACAGGGGGCAGGGGGCTACACCTTC.

This clone was counted only a few times. The chain's CDR3 is CASRADSNYGYTF. In nucleotides, the CDR3 is TGTGCCAGCAGGGCAGACAGTAACTATGGCTACACCTTC. The genes are TRBV6-4 and TRBJ1-2, with D possibly matching TRBD1 (5 bases). The length of the CDR3 is 13 residues. Per germline, CDR1 MRHNA and CDR2 SNTAGT. Trimming cost V 6 bases and J 1 base, with 9 bases left between them.

The V gene is TRBV4-2, the J gene TRBJ1-6; 7 bases fit TRBD1. The V gene end was trimmed by 1 base and the J gene end by 5 bases; junction bases not matched to a gene: 8. This CDR3 comprises 17 residues. CDR1 and CDR2 (germline): LGHNA, YNFKEQ. Written as DNA, the CDR3 is TGTGCCAGCAGCCAAGGACAGGGAACGGGGGATAATTCACCCCTCCACTTT. As protein: CASSQGQGTGDNSPLHF.

The chain is built from TRBV7-9 and TRBJ1-4; TRBD1 is a possible D gene (6 bases). The germline gives CDR1 SEHNR, CDR2 FQNEAQ (reference sequence). This CDR3 spans 19 amino acids. V lost 3 bases and J lost 2, with 22 bases in between. In DNA form, the CDR3 reads TGTGCCAGCAGCTTTAGGGCGTCGGGGGGCCATGTGACTAATGAAAAACTGTTTTTT. As protein: CASSFRASGGHVTNEKLFF.

The V and J genes are TRBV5-1 and TRBJ1-5, with no clear D. Trimming removed 3 bases at V and 1 base at J, with 5 bases between. The germline gives CDR1 SGHRS, CDR2 YFSETQ. The CDR3 is 13 amino acids. The CDR3 loop reads CASSSGSNQPQHF. Written as DNA, the CDR3 is TGCGCCAGCAGCTCGGGAAGCAATCAGCCCCAGCATTTT.

This rearrangement joins TRBV7-2 to TRBJ2-3, with 12 nucleotides matching TRBD2. This CDR3 has 16 amino acids. Unmatched junction bases numbered 6, after V lost 4 bases and J lost 4 bases. Germline values: CDR1 SGHTA, CDR2 FQGNSA. CDR3 coding DNA: TGTGCCAGCAGCTCGACTAGCGGGGGATGGTCAGATACGCAGTATTTT. Its translation: CASSSTSGGWSDTQYF.

This clone was counted a few times. The chain employs TRBV19 and TRBJ2-3, with D perhaps matching TRBD2 (6 bases). Trimming removed 7 bases at V and 2 bases at J, with 13 bases between. CDR1 and CDR2 from the germline V gene are LNHDA and SQIVND (reference sequence). CDR3 length equals 14 residues. The CDR3 is CASNRRGLTDTQYF. CDR3 in DNA: TGTGCCAGTAATAGGAGGGGCCTCACAGATACGCAGTATTTT.

This clone was seen more than once but under ten times. The rearrangement uses TRBV30 and TRBJ1-1; a possible D gene is TRBD1 (6 bases). Trimming took 4 bases from V and 0 from J, leaving 9 bases between them. The CDR3 sequence is 13 residues long. In germline, CDR1 is GTSNPN, CDR2 SVGIG (reference sequence). CDR3 protein: CAWKRQVNTEAFF. DNA of the CDR3: TGTGCCTGGAAGCGACAGGTGAACACTGAAGCTTTCTTT.

The J gene is TRBJ1-2, the V gene TRBV6-4, with TRBD1 matching 7 bases. Germline CDR1 MRHNA, CDR2 SNTAGT. With 2 bases clipped from V and 6 bases from J, the junction kept 6 bases outside the gene matches. The CDR3 length is 14 residues. In nucleotides, the CDR3 is TGTGCCAGCAGTGACATTGGGGGACAGCATGGCTACACCTTC. Amino acid sequence: CASSDIGGQHGYTF.

The J gene is TRBJ1-1, the V gene TRBV30; 7 positions match TRBD1. This CDR3 has 13 residues. Per the germline V gene, CDR1 is GTSNPN and CDR2 is SVGIG (reference sequence). The DNA of the CDR3 is TGTGCATATTATACAGGGGAAGGTACTGAAGCTTTCTTT. Translation: CAYYTGEGTEAFF.

This clone was seen only once. This chain connects TRBV19 to TRBJ1-1; TRBD1 agrees at 8 bases. CDR3 length: 15 residues. In germline, CDR1 is LNHDA, CDR2 SQIVND (reference sequence). The V gene end was trimmed by 2 bases and the J gene end by 1 base; junction bases not matched to a gene: 3. This CDR3 is CASSIQGAGNTEAFF. In nucleotides, the CDR3 is TGTGCCAGTAGTATACAGGGGGCCGGGAACACTGAAGCTTTCTTT.

The CDR3 nucleotides are TGTGCCAGCCGTGGACAGGGGATCACTGAAGCTTTCTTT. Its protein product is CASRGQGITEAFF. The chain joins TRBV7-8 to TRBJ1-1, with 9 bases that match TRBD1. With 8 bases clipped from V and 4 bases from J, the junction kept 5 bases outside the gene matches. Germline lookup yields CDR1 SGHVS and CDR2 FQNEAQ. This CDR3 region has 13 residues. Filled out from reference TRBV7-8 and TRBJ1-1, the complete variable domain reads GAGVSQSPRYKVAKRGQDVALRCDPISGHVSLFWYQQALGQGPEFLTYFQNEAQLDKSGLPSDRFFAERPEGSVSTLKIQRTQQEDSAVYLCASRGQGITEAFFGQGTRLTVV.

The rearrangement joins TRBV18 to TRBJ1-4; weak D call: TRBD1 (5 bases). The CDR3 totals 14 residues. V shed 1 base and J shed 8 bases, with 11 bases lying between them. Germline V gene sequence: CDR1 KGHSH, CDR2 LQKENI. In DNA, the CDR3 is TGTGCCAGCTCACCACAGGGGATGCGGGAAAAACTGTTTTTT. Translating gives CASSPQGMREKLFF.

The CDR3 spells CASSQDPAGVSYEQYF. The CDR3 region has the DNA TGTGCCAGCAGCCAAGATCCAGCGGGGGTGTCCTACGAGCAGTACTTC. This sequence joins TRBV4-2 and TRBJ2-7; TRBD2 agrees at 8 bases. CDR1 is LGHNA, CDR2 YNFKEQ, per germline. With V trimmed by 0 bases and J by 1 base, 5 bases remained unmatched. The CDR3 covers 16 residues.

The rearrangement links TRBV30 to TRBJ1-5; maybe TRBD1 (6 bases). The CDR3 extends over 19 amino acids. The germline V and J ends were trimmed by 1 base and 0 bases, with 22 bases remaining between them. The germline V gene has CDR1 GTSNPN and CDR2 SVGIG (reference sequence). The CDR3 DNA sequence: TGTGCCTGGAGTGAAAAACAGGGAAGTCGCGCATATAGCAATCAGCCCCAGCATTTT. Protein product: CAWSEKQGSRAYSNQPQHF.

V is TRBV1 and J is TRBJ1-2; the table names TRBD1, a call not compared with the DNA. TRBV1 is marked as a pseudogene. This CDR3 is 18 amino acids long. In DNA, the CDR3 is TGCACCAGCAGCCTAGCAGGGACAGGGGGCGAACCTAACTATGGCTACACCTTC. Amino acids: CTSSLAGTGGEPNYGYTF.

The genes are TRBV19 and TRBJ2-7, with 13 bases identical to TRBD2. The germline V gene encodes CDR1 LNHDA and CDR2 SQIVND (reference sequence). CDR3 length: 17 residues. V lost 4 bases to trimming and J lost 2 bases; unmatched junction nucleotides: 8. CDR3 in amino acids: CASSRRGTSGVAYEQYF. The CDR3 DNA reads as TGTGCCAGTAGTAGGAGGGGGACTAGCGGGGTAGCCTACGAGCAGTACTTC.

V and J are TRBV15 and TRBJ1-1; maybe TRBD1 (6 bases). CDR3 length equals 13 residues. In germline, CDR1 is LNHNV, CDR2 YYDKDF (reference sequence). Trimming stripped 2 bases from V and 6 bases from J, with 10 bases between. CDR3 region: CATSRRGTPEAFF. CDR3 DNA sequence: TGTGCCACCAGCAGAAGGGGGACCCCTGAAGCTTTCTTT.

This sequence joins TRBV19 and TRBJ2-6, with no clear D. Germline CDR1 is LNHDA and CDR2 is SQIVND (reference sequence). This CDR3 contains 15 residues. V was trimmed by 5 bases and J by 0 bases, leaving 8 bases between them. This CDR3 reads CASSFGVSGANVLTF. The CDR3 coding sequence is TGTGCCAGTAGTTTCGGTGTCTCTGGGGCCAACGTCCTGACTTTC.

The CDR3 protein is CASSQQGLEGYTF. The CDR3 nucleotides read TGTGCCAGCAGCCAACAGGGATTGGAAGGCTACACCTTC. This rearrangement joins TRBV3-1 (or the pseudogene TRBV3-2) to TRBJ1-2; D perhaps matches TRBD1 (5 bases). In germline, CDR1 is LGHDT, CDR2 YNNKEL (reference sequence). V was cut by 2 bases and J by 8 bases, with 12 bases left in between. CDR3 length: 13 residues.

There are a few counts of this clone. V gene TRBV3-1 (or the pseudogene TRBV3-2) combines with J gene TRBJ1-2; no firm D call. Trimming left V 11 bases short and J 1 base short, with 11 bases between. Germline values: CDR1 LGHDT, CDR2 YNNKEL (reference sequence). The CDR3 runs 12 residues. The DNA for the CDR3 is TGTGCCGTACTACACGATAACTATGGCTACACCTTC. This sequence encodes CAVLHDNYGYTF.

The chain recombines TRBV27 with TRBJ1-1; D not certain. The CDR3 length is 12 residues. CDR1 is MNHEY and CDR2 is SMNVEV in the germline V gene (reference sequence). Deletions cut 6 bases from V and 7 bases from J, with 12 bases between. DNA for the CDR3: TGTGCCAGCAGGAGACCGGGTCATGAAGCTTTCTTT. Translated, it gives CASRRPGHEAFF.

The chain has TRBV5-1 and TRBJ1-6; tentative D call: TRBD1 (6 bases). Trimming left V 2 bases short and J 5 bases short, with 8 bases between. Germline-derived CDR1 and CDR2 are SGHRS and YFSETQ. The CDR3 loop spans 14 amino acids. CDR3 DNA sequence: TGCGCCAGCAGCTTCGGACAGAATAATTCACCCCTCCACTTT. This translates into CASSFGQNNSPLHF.

V gene TRBV2 combines with J gene TRBJ2-7; 7 nucleotides align to TRBD2. Germline V gene lookup returns CDR1 SNHLY and CDR2 FYNNEI. The CDR3 covers 12 residues. J gave up 9 bases and V 6 bases, and 8 bases lay outside the gene matches. The CDR3 DNA follows: TGTGCCAGCAGGGGGGAGGGGAGGGCGCAGTACTTC. Translating gives CASRGEGRAQYF.